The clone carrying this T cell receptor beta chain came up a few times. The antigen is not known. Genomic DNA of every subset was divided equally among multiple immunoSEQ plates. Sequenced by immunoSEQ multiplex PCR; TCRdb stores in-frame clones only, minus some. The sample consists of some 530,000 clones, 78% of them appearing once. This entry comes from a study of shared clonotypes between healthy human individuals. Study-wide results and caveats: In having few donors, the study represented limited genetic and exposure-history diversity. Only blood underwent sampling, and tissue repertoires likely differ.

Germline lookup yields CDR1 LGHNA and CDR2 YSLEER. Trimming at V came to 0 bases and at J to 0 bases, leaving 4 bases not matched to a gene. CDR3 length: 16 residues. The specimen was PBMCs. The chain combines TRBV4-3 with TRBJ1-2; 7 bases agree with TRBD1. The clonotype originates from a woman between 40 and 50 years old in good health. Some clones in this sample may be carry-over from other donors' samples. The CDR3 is CASSQDFRGANYGYTF. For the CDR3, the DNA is TGCGCCAGCAGCCAAGATTTCAGGGGGGCTAACTATGGCTACACCTTC.